Each of the 27 T cell receptor beta chains below was sequenced from the same sample in a study of T cell repertoires in cytomegalovirus infection. TCRdb analysed the reads with MiXCR anew, one entry per CDR3 protein. Counted here are 250,000 to 300,000 distinct CDR3 sequences, about 25% occurring once; the ten biggest clones make up approximately 15%. Sample: PBMCs. These receptors were collected from a human donor in good health (CMV status not recorded). Some clones in this sample may be carry-over from other donors' samples.

This clonotype was detected many times. In DNA, the CDR3 is TGTGCCAGCAGCCCGCGGGTGAAGCCATATAGCACAGATACGCAGTATTTT. Protein product: CASSPRVKPYSTDTQYF. This chain joins TRBV11-2 and TRBJ2-3, with D maybe TRBD2 (5 bases). With 5 bases removed from V and 0 bases from J, the gap between germline ends came to 18 bases. The CDR3 has 17 amino acids. The germline gives CDR1 SGHAT, CDR2 FQNNGV. The whole variable domain, filled in from reference TRBV11-2 and TRBJ2-3, reads EAGVAQSPRYKIIEKRQSVAFWCNPISGHATLYWYQQILGQGPKLLIQFQNNGVVDDSQLPKDRFSAERLKGVDSTLKIQPAKLEDSAVYLCASSPRVKPYSTDTQYFGPGTRLTVL.

CDR3 bases: TGCAGCGTTCGGCCTTCCCAAAAGGAGACCCAGTACTTC. This sequence encodes CSVRPSQKETQYF. This chain connects TRBV29-1 to TRBJ2-5; no firm D call. V was clipped by 5 bases and J by 5 bases, with 15 bases between them. Germline V gene data show CDR1 as SQVTM and CDR2 as ANQGSEA. The CDR3 is 13 residues long.

In this sample, this clonotype turned up many times. The chain uses TRBV7-2 and TRBJ1-1; 9 positions agree with TRBD1. The CDR3 has 14 amino acids. The V and J ends lost 4 bases and 6 bases, in that order; junction bases with no gene match: 6. Germline CDR1 SGHTA, CDR2 FQGNSA. The CDR3 DNA is TGTGCCAGCAGCTCTGACAGGGGGAGGGCTGAAGCTTTCTTT. Residues: CASSSDRGRAEAFF.

This clonotype was picked up many times. The chain links TRBV9 to TRBJ2-1; no definite D call. Germline loops: CDR1 SGDLS, CDR2 YYNGEE. Trimming left V 0 bases short and J 4 bases short, with 11 bases between. CDR3 length: 15 amino acids. The CDR3 spells CASSVEPGAYNEQFF. The CDR3 DNA sequence: TGTGCCAGCAGCGTAGAGCCAGGAGCTTACAATGAGCAGTTCTTC.

In this sample, this clonotype turned up many times. This chain joins TRBV7-2 and TRBJ2-3; 10 bases are shared with TRBD2. Looked up from germline, CDR1 is SGHTA and CDR2 is FQGNSA. V was pared by 3 bases and J by 6 bases, with 9 bases of the junction left unmatched. The CDR3 totals 16 residues. CDR3 residues: CASSLASGSVQDTQYF. The CDR3 bases are TGTGCCAGCAGCTTGGCTAGCGGGAGTGTTCAGGATACGCAGTATTTT.

The chain combines TRBV29-1 with TRBJ2-7, with TRBD2 identical over 8 bases. CDR3 length: 13 residues. Germline V gene sequence: CDR1 SQVTM, CDR2 ANQGSEA. The J segment lost 5 bases and the V segment lost 4 bases, leaving 7 bases of the junction unmatched. The chain's CDR3 is CSVALAALDEQYF. DNA of the CDR3: TGCAGCGTTGCACTAGCGGCCCTCGACGAGCAGTACTTC.

This clonotype was seen repeatedly, ten times or more. The chain uses TRBV7-6 and TRBJ2-7; weak D call: TRBD1 (5 bases). Looked up from germline, CDR1 is SGHVS and CDR2 is FNYEAQ. CDR3 length equals 13 residues. V dropped 4 bases and J dropped 2 bases, with 9 bases sitting between them. The CDR3 protein is CASSSPGTYEQYF. The CDR3 DNA reads TGTGCCAGCAGCTCACCAGGGACCTACGAGCAGTACTTC.

This clonotype appeared many times. The chain couples TRBV7-2 to TRBJ1-5, with unresolved D. Germline CDR1 SGHTA, CDR2 FQGNSA. V was pared by 5 bases and J by 6 bases, with 14 bases between. The CDR3 is 14 residues long. The CDR3 reads CASSLTVSSQPQHF. The CDR3 nucleotides read TGTGCCAGCAGCCTAACAGTGTCCAGTCAGCCCCAGCATTTT. The full variable domain, its missing parts supplied by reference TRBV7-2 and TRBJ1-5, is GAGVSQSPSNKVTEKGKDVELRCDPISGHTALYWYRQSLGQGLEFLIYFQGNSAPDKSGLPSDRFSAERTGGSVSTLTIQRTQQEDSAVYLCASSLTVSSQPQHFGDGTRLSIL.

This clonotype was counted only a few times. The V gene is TRBV6-9, the J gene TRBJ1-5; D not certain. The V and J ends lost 2 bases and 4 bases respectively, with 24 bases between them. The CDR3 consists of 19 residues. CDR1 is MNHGY, CDR2 SVAAGI, per germline. The CDR3 reads CASSYPPRPFERGNQPQHF. DNA of the CDR3: TGTGCCAGCAGTTATCCACCAAGGCCGTTTGAACGTGGGAATCAGCCCCAGCATTTT.

The V call is TRBV28, the J call TRBJ2-7; TRBD2 matches at 8 bases. This CDR3 has 14 amino acids. The V and J ends lost 3 bases and 1 base, in that order; junction bases with no gene match: 2. Germline V gene data show CDR1 as MDHEN and CDR2 as SYDVKM. Here the CDR3 reads CASSLGLGSYEQYF. The CDR3 DNA reads as TGTGCCAGCAGTTTGGGACTAGGATCCTACGAGCAGTACTTC. Complete variable domain (other parts from reference TRBV28 and TRBJ2-7): DVKVTQSSRYLVKRTGEKVFLECVQDMDHENMFWYRQDPGLGLRLIYFSYDVKMKEKGDIPEGYSVSREKKERFSLILESASTNQTSMYLCASSLGLGSYEQYFGPGTRLTVT.

This clonotype showed up just a few times. V usage is TRBV12-3 or TRBV12-4 and J usage is TRBJ2-1, with TRBD2 matching 7 bases. The CDR3 contains 15 residues. V shed 5 bases and J 3 bases; nucleotides not matched to a gene: 7. The CDR3 sequence: CASSNSGAHYNEQFF. CDR3 DNA: TGTGCCAGCAGTAACAGCGGGGCTCACTACAATGAGCAGTTCTTC.

This chain links TRBV6-8 with TRBJ1-5; 8 bases align to TRBD1. Germline values: CDR1 MNHGY, CDR2 SAAAGT. V gave up 2 bases and J gave up 5 bases; unmatched junction bases: 5. This CDR3 is 15 amino acids long. For the CDR3, the DNA is TGTGCCAGCAGTTACGGGACAGGATTCGATCAGCCCCAGCATTTT. Protein: CASSYGTGFDQPQHF.

This chain links TRBV15 with TRBJ2-7, with a tentative D call TRBD2 (5 bases). Germline CDR1 is LNHNV and CDR2 is YYDKDF (reference sequence). This CDR3 comprises 12 residues. CDR3 sequence reads: CATSREGRRGYV. The CDR3 nucleotides are TGTGCAACCAGCAGAGAGGGTAGACGGGGGTACGTC.

This clonotype has just a few counts. V is TRBV5-1 and J is TRBJ2-5, with TRBD1 matching 11 bases. The V and J ends lost 8 bases and 2 bases, in that order; junction bases with no gene match: 8. The CDR3 covers 15 residues. Germline CDR1 reads SGHRS; CDR2 reads YFSETQ. CDR3 residues: CASSAGTGGQETQYF. The CDR3 coding sequence is TGCGCCAGTTCTGCCGGGACAGGGGGACAAGAGACCCAGTACTTC.

The sample holds a few counts of this clonotype. The chain is built from TRBV6-6 and TRBJ2-7, with TRBD1 matching over 8 bases. The ends lost 5 bases at V and 2 bases at J; junction bases unmatched: 5. From germline, CDR1 is MNHNY and CDR2 SVGAGI (reference sequence). The CDR3 length is 14 residues. This chain's CDR3 is CASSPQGAAYEQYF. The CDR3 bases are TGTGCCAGCAGTCCCCAGGGGGCCGCCTACGAGCAGTACTTC.

This clonotype was counted only a few times. The chain is built from TRBV7-9 and TRBJ2-7; D is uncertain. Germline V gene sequence: CDR1 SEHNR, CDR2 FQNEAQ (reference sequence). The CDR3 consists of 14 residues. Trimming took off 2 bases at V and 5 bases at J, with 13 bases between the two ends. CDR3 in DNA: TGTGCCAGCAGCTTACTTCAGATTAGGGACGAGCAGTACTTC. This translates into CASSLLQIRDEQYF.

CDR3 sequence: CASSMGAGQPQHF. CDR3 DNA: TGTGCCAGCAGCATGGGTGCAGGTCAGCCCCAGCATTTT. The chain links TRBV7-9 to TRBJ1-5, with D hard to call. CDR3 size: 13 residues. The germline V gene has CDR1 SEHNR and CDR2 FQNEAQ (reference sequence). V lost 5 bases to trimming and J lost 6 bases, with 11 bases between them. Variable domain in full (rest from reference TRBV7-9 and TRBJ1-5): DTGVSQNPRHKITKRGQNVTFRCDPISEHNRLYWYRQTLGQGPEFLTYFQNEAQLEKSRLLSDRFSAERPKGSFSTLEIQRTEQGDSAMYLCASSMGAGQPQHFGDGTRLSIL.

For this clonotype: Being one base from a much bigger clone, this may be a read error. The CDR3 does not end in the conserved phenylalanine or tryptophan, so this is likely a read error. The rearrangement uses TRBV7-2 and TRBJ2-7, with 9 positions matching TRBD1. The CDR3 is made up of 14 amino acids. Germline V CDR1 and CDR2: SGHTA, FQGNSA. J lost 2 bases, V lost 6 bases, and 5 bases had no gene match. In DNA, the CDR3 is TGTGCCAGCAGTTGGGACAGGGTAGCCTACGAGCAGTACCTC. It is translated as CASSWDRVAYEQYL.

This clonotype was found many times. V and J are TRBV7-2 and TRBJ1-2; TRBD1 agrees at 8 bases. V dropped 5 bases and J dropped 2; count of bases not matched to a gene: 4. Germline lookup yields CDR1 SGHTA and CDR2 FQGNSA. This CDR3 is 14 amino acids long. The CDR3 loop is CASSRNRGNYGYTF. The CDR3 bases are TGTGCCAGCAGCCGTAACAGGGGGAACTATGGCTACACCTTC.

This clonotype was detected ten times or more. This rearrangement joins TRBV7-2 to TRBJ2-7; tentative D call: TRBD1 (7 bases). The CDR3 totals 14 residues. Germline V gene lookup returns CDR1 SGHTA and CDR2 FQGNSA. Trimming cost V 5 bases and J 5 bases, with 16 bases left between them. The CDR3 is CASSPQGGENEQYF. CDR3 nucleotide sequence: TGTGCCAGCAGCCCCCAGGGGGGAGAGAACGAGCAGTACTTC.

The chain links TRBV20-1 to TRBJ2-1; 8 positions agree with TRBD2. The germline gives CDR1 DFQATT, CDR2 SNEGSKA (reference sequence). The CDR3 is made up of 13 amino acids. The J segment lost 8 bases and the V segment lost 3 bases, leaving 6 bases of the junction unmatched. Here the CDR3 DNA reads TGCAGTGCTAGCGGAGCGGGAGACGATGAGCAGTTCTTC. It is translated as CSASGAGDDEQFF.

J is TRBJ2-7 and V is TRBV6-2 or TRBV6-3; D unclear. CDR3 length: 14 residues. From germline, CDR1 is MNHEY and CDR2 SVGEGT. V was shortened by 2 bases and J by 3 bases, with 11 bases between the two germline ends. CDR3 in DNA: TGTGCCAGCAGTTACAGGCCGTTGAACTACGAGCAGTACTTC. Amino acid sequence: CASSYRPLNYEQYF.

The rearrangement uses TRBV2 and TRBJ1-6, with 7 bases lining up with TRBD1. The CDR3 contains 15 residues. CDR1 SNHLY and CDR2 FYNNEI come from the germline V gene. After removal of 8 bases from V and 6 bases from J, the junction contained 10 bases not matched to a gene. The CDR3 spells CASGGQERGNSPLHF. The CDR3 DNA sequence: TGTGCCAGCGGAGGACAGGAACGGGGTAATTCACCCCTCCACTTT.

This rearrangement joins TRBV11-2 to TRBJ1-6, with 7 bases identical to TRBD1. There are 17 residues in the CDR3. V lost 5 bases to trimming and J lost 7 bases; unmatched junction nucleotides: 14. From germline, CDR1 is SGHAT and CDR2 FQNNGV. In nucleotides, the CDR3 is TGTGCCAGCAGCCCCTGGCACAGGGGCCCCGGGAATTCACCCCTCCACTTT. As protein: CASSPWHRGPGNSPLHF.

In the case of this clonotype: This may be a read error: a much more frequent sequence differs by one nucleotide. The V call is TRBV28, the J call TRBJ2-1; no firm D call. The V end was cut by 10 bases, the J end by 0 bases, with 19 bases between. Germline V gene data show CDR1 as MDHEN and CDR2 as SYDVKM. The CDR3 is 16 amino acids. CDR3 DNA sequence: TGTGCCACCGCTGGGTTTTCAAGGAGCTCCTACAATGAGCAGTTCTTC. Encoded protein: CATAGFSRSSYNEQFF.

This clonotype was picked up a small number of times. The V call is TRBV18, the J call TRBJ2-1; TRBD2 agrees at 8 bases. V was pared by 3 bases and J by 4 bases, with 11 bases of the junction left unmatched. Germline V gene sequence: CDR1 KGHSH, CDR2 LQKENI. The CDR3 consists of 17 residues. CDR3 sequence: CASSPSQVAGGYNEQFF. The CDR3, as DNA: TGTGCCAGCTCACCTTCCCAGGTGGCGGGGGGTTACAATGAGCAGTTCTTC.

The CDR3 sequence is CASSLSTWGQDYEQYF. CDR3 DNA: TGTGCCAGCAGCCTATCAACTTGGGGGCAGGACTACGAGCAGTACTTC. The chain is built from TRBV13 and TRBJ2-7; D is perhaps TRBD1 (6 bases). CDR3 length equals 16 residues. CDR1 and CDR2 from the germline V gene are PRHDT and FYEKMQ (reference sequence). V lost 5 bases to trimming and J lost 3 bases, with 20 bases between them.